The 21 T cell receptor beta chains reported below all come from one sample, sequenced in a study of cytomegalovirus exposure and HLA in healthy donors. Vbeta (60) and Jbeta (13) primers were used in the PCR. Sequencing used immunoSEQ multiplex PCR; TCRdb keeps in-frame clones, though not all of them. The table shows approximately 110,000 clones, with approximately 78% occurring only once. The material sequenced was PBMCs. The receptors were gathered from a young man in good health and CMV-seropositive.

The V and J genes are TRBV5-4 and TRBJ2-2; perhaps TRBD1 as D (5 bases). The germline V gene encodes CDR1 SGHNT and CDR2 YYREEE (reference sequence). V was clipped by 2 bases and J by 1 base, with 9 bases between them. The CDR3 runs to 15 residues. This CDR3 is CASSFKGKNTGELFF. DNA of the CDR3: TGTGCCAGCAGCTTCAAGGGGAAGAACACCGGGGAGCTGTTTTTT.

V gene TRBV28 combines with J gene TRBJ2-7, with 8 bases lining up with TRBD2. Germline assignment: CDR1 MDHEN and CDR2 SYDVKM. The CDR3 is 16 amino acids. J gave up 2 bases and V 4 bases, and 10 bases lay outside the gene matches. CDR3 in amino acids: CASSSRSTGGPYEQYV. The CDR3 coding sequence is TGTGCCAGCAGTTCCCGTTCTACGGGAGGGCCCTACGAGCAGTACGTC.

V gene TRBV4-1 combines with J gene TRBJ2-3, with D possibly TRBD2 on 6 matching bases. The CDR3 consists of 17 residues. Trimming stripped 4 bases from V and 1 base from J, with 18 bases between. Germline CDR1 reads MGHRA; CDR2 reads YSYEKL. CDR3 sequence: CASSPSGVVPGTDTQYF. DNA for the CDR3: TGCGCCAGCAGCCCCTCGGGGGTTGTCCCTGGCACAGATACGCAGTATTTT.

The V and J genes are TRBV28 and TRBJ2-7; D possibly corresponds to TRBD1 (5 bases). The V end lost 5 bases, the J end lost 4 bases, and 9 bases lay between the germline ends. The CDR3 length is 12 residues. Germline CDR1 reads MDHEN; CDR2 reads SYDVKM. The CDR3 reads CASSPPGYEQYF. CDR3 sequence (DNA): TGTGCCAGCAGTCCCCCAGGGTACGAGCAGTACTTC.

The rearrangement links TRBV6-1 to TRBJ2-7; 10 bases are shared with TRBD2. Germline V gene sequence: CDR1 MNHNS, CDR2 SASEGT. The length of the CDR3 is 15 residues. V lost 7 bases and J lost 2; bases outside the gene matches: 8. CDR3 coding DNA: TGTGCCAGCAAACTTAGCGGGGGGCTTACCTACGAGCAGTACTTC. Translated, it gives CASKLSGGLTYEQYF.

V gene TRBV18 combines with J gene TRBJ2-1; TRBD1 matches at 9 bases. J was trimmed by 6 bases and V by 0 bases; bases with no gene match: 6. The length of the CDR3 is 16 residues. The V gene's germline CDR1 is KGHSH and CDR2 LQKENI. The CDR3 bases are TGTGCCAGCTCACCACCGGGACAGGGTATCAGCAATGAGCAGTTCTTC. This codes for CASSPPGQGISNEQFF.

This chain uses TRBV6-6 with TRBJ2-3; 8 nucleotides align to TRBD2. With V trimmed by 6 bases and J by 6 bases, 8 bases remained unmatched. This CDR3 has 14 residues. The germline CDR1 and CDR2 sequences are MNHNY and SVGAGI (reference sequence). In DNA, the CDR3 is TGTGCCAGCAGGCCGGGACTAGAGGTTGATACGCAGTATTTT. Protein: CASRPGLEVDTQYF.

This clone was recorded only once. The chain is built from TRBV28 and TRBJ1-1; D gene unclear. The CDR3 loop spans 13 amino acids. With 5 bases removed from V and 4 bases from J, the gap between germline ends came to 11 bases. Per germline, CDR1 MDHEN and CDR2 SYDVKM. For the CDR3, the DNA is TGTGCCAGCAGTCCCCTCAGGATCACTGAAGCTTTCTTT. As protein: CASSPLRITEAFF.

V usage is TRBV11-2 and J usage is TRBJ1-1; no clear D gene. The CDR3 runs 13 residues. CDR1 is SGHAT and CDR2 is FQNNGV in the germline V gene. The ends were cut back, 3 bases at V and 4 bases at J, with 9 bases in the middle. For the CDR3, the DNA is TGTGCCAGCAGCTTGTTAGCGGGCACTGAAGCTTTCTTT. This encodes CASSLLAGTEAFF.

The chain recombines TRBV7-2 with TRBJ1-2; unclear D gene. The V end was cut by 6 bases, the J end by 5 bases, with 13 bases between. CDR3 length: 13 amino acids. Germline CDR1 and CDR2: SGHTA and FQGNSA. The DNA of the CDR3 is TGTGCCAGCAGTCTGGGGAGCGGTTATGGCTACACCTTC. Residues: CASSLGSGYGYTF.

This clone appeared a few times. The chain joins TRBV19 to TRBJ1-1, with TRBD1 identical over 7 bases. V gave up 7 bases and J gave up 11 bases; unmatched junction bases: 7. Germline V gene sequence: CDR1 LNHDA, CDR2 SQIVND (reference sequence). There are 11 residues in the CDR3. This CDR3 is CASIRGQTAFF. The CDR3, as DNA: TGTGCCAGTATAAGGGGACAGACGGCTTTCTTT.

The chain has TRBV27 and TRBJ1-4; TRBD1 might be the D (5 bases). The germline V gene has CDR1 MNHEY and CDR2 SMNVEV (reference sequence). The CDR3 totals 14 residues. Between the trimmed V and J ends, which lost 3 bases and 8 bases, there was a span of 13 bases. CDR3 nucleotides: TGTGCCAGCAGTTTGGGGCGGACGGCCGAAAAACTGTTTTTT. It is translated as CASSLGRTAEKLFF.

The rearrangement links TRBV27 to TRBJ2-5, with 9 bases identical to TRBD1. This CDR3 is built from 12 residues. CDR1 is MNHEY and CDR2 is SMNVEV in the germline V gene (reference sequence). The J segment lost 5 bases and the V segment lost 8 bases, leaving 3 bases of the junction unmatched. As DNA, the CDR3 is TGTGCCAGCGGACAGGGGATGGAGACCCAGTACTTC. Translating it yields CASGQGMETQYF.

The genes are TRBV6-1 and TRBJ2-5; 7 bases fit TRBD1. The germline CDR1 and CDR2 sequences are MNHNS and SASEGT. Trimming took 6 bases from V and 4 from J; bases not matched to a gene: 8. The CDR3 totals 14 residues. CDR3 nucleotide sequence: TGTGCCAGCAGCCAAACAGGGGATGCAGAGACCCAGTACTTC. Residues: CASSQTGDAETQYF.

DNA of the CDR3: TGTGCCAGCACCATTTTACAGGGAACTGAAGCTTTCTTT. Its translation is CASTILQGTEAFF. V usage is TRBV6-1 and J usage is TRBJ1-1; D might be TRBD1 (6 bases). The germline V gene encodes CDR1 MNHNS and CDR2 SASEGT. V lost 7 bases to trimming and J lost 5 bases, with 14 bases between them. This CDR3 is 13 amino acids long.

The chain employs TRBV25-1 and TRBJ2-2; 8 bases fit TRBD1. The CDR3 length is 14 residues. Germline loops: CDR1 MGHDK, CDR2 SYGVNS. The trim removed 4 bases at V and 5 bases at J, leaving 3 bases unmatched. The CDR3, as DNA: TGTGCCAGCAGTGGGAGACAGGGGACCGGGGAGCTGTTTTTT. Translating gives CASSGRQGTGELFF.

This clone has a handful of counts. V gene TRBV6-1 combines with J gene TRBJ2-7; weak D call: TRBD2 (5 bases). Germline CDR1 is MNHNS and CDR2 is SASEGT. The CDR3 runs to 15 residues. Trimming cost V 2 bases and J 4 bases, with 15 bases left between them. CDR3 protein: CASSEIGEGLYEQYV. In DNA form, the CDR3 reads TGTGCCAGCAGTGAAATTGGCGAGGGCCTTTACGAGCAGTACGTC.

This clone has a handful of counts. The chain combines TRBV30 with TRBJ1-2, with D unresolved. The ends were cut back, 1 base at V and 2 bases at J, with 11 bases in the middle. Germline CDR1 reads GTSNPN; CDR2 reads SVGIG (reference sequence). The CDR3 contains 14 residues. The chain's CDR3 is CAWSELAGNYGYTF. CDR3 coding DNA: TGTGCCTGGAGTGAGTTAGCGGGGAACTATGGCTACACCTTC.

The chain recombines TRBV7-2 with TRBJ1-2, with TRBD1 matching over 8 bases. This CDR3 has 14 amino acids. Germline trimming cut 4 bases from V and 8 bases from J; bases unmatched to any gene: 9. Germline V gene lookup returns CDR1 SGHTA and CDR2 FQGNSA. CDR3 residues: CASSSRTGSEGYTF. The DNA of the CDR3 is TGTGCCAGCAGCTCTCGGACAGGGTCCGAGGGCTACACCTTC.

The chain links TRBV7-9 to TRBJ2-3, with D unclear. This CDR3 is built from 13 residues. Germline V gives CDR1 SEHNR, CDR2 FQNEAQ (reference sequence). V was shortened by 5 bases and J by 5 bases, with 11 bases between the two germline ends. The CDR3 loop is CASSRSALDTQYF. In DNA form, the CDR3 reads TGTGCCAGCAGCCGTAGTGCATTAGATACGCAGTATTTT.

V is TRBV9 and J is TRBJ2-2, with 9 bases aligning to TRBD2. This CDR3 comprises 16 residues. Germline CDR1 SGDLS, CDR2 YYNGEE. V lost 3 bases, J lost 0 bases, and 3 bases stayed unmatched. The CDR3 loop reads CASSAAGGPNTGELFF. As DNA, the CDR3 is TGTGCCAGCAGCGCGGCGGGGGGGCCGAACACCGGGGAGCTGTTTTTT.